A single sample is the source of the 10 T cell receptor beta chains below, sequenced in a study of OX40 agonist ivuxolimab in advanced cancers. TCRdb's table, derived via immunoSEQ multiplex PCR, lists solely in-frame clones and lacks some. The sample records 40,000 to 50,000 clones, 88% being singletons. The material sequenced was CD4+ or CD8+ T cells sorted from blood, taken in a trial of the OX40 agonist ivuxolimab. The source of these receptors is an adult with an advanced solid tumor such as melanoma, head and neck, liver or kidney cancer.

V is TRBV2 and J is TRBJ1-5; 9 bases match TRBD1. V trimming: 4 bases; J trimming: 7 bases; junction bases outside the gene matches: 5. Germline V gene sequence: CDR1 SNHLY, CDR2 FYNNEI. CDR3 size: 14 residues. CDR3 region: CASSAQGASQPQHF. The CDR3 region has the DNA TGTGCCAGCAGTGCACAGGGGGCGTCACAGCCCCAGCATTTT.

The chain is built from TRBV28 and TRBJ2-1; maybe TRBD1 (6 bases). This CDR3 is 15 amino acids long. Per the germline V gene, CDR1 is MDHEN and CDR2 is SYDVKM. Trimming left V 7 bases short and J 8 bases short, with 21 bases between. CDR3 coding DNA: TGTGCCAGCAATACTCAGGGGAGCGGACTCCATGAGCAGTTCTTC. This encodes CASNTQGSGLHEQFF.

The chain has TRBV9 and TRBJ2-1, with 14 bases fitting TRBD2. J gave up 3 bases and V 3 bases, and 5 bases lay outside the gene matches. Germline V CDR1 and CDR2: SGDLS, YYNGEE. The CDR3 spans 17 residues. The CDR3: CASSGGTSGSLYNEQFF. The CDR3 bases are TGTGCCAGCAGCGGCGGGACTAGCGGGAGTCTCTACAATGAGCAGTTCTTC. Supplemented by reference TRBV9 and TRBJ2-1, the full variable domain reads DSGVTQTPKHLITATGQRVTLRCSPRSGDLSVYWYQQSLDQGLQFLIQYYNGEERAKGNILERFSAQQFPDLHSELNLSSLELGDSALYFCASSGGTSGSLYNEQFFGPGTRLTVL.

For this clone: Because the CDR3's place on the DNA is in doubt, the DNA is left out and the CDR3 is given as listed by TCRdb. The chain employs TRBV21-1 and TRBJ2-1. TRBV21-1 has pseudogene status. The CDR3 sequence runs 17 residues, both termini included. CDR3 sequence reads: CASSNLWGVGGGNEQFF.

The CDR3 reads CASIRVMGQSYGYTF. In DNA form, the CDR3 reads TGTGCCAGTATCCGAGTAATGGGACAGAGCTATGGCTACACCTTC. The chain combines TRBV19 with TRBJ1-2; TRBD1 matches at 7 bases. Germline values: CDR1 LNHDA, CDR2 SQIVND (reference sequence). CDR3 length: 15 residues. V lost 7 bases and J lost 4; bases outside the gene matches: 12.

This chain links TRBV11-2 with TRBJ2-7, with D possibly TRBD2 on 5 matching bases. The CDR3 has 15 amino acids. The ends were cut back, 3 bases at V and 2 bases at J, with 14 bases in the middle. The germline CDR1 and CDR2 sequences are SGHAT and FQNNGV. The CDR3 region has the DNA TGTGCCAGCAGCTTCGTAGGACTGGGGACCTACGAGCAGTACTTC. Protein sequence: CASSFVGLGTYEQYF.

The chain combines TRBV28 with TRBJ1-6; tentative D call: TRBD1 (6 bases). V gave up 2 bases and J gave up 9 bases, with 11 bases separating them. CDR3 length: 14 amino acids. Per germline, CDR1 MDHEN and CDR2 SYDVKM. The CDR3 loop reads CASSLPTGSSPLHF. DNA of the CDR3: TGTGCCAGCAGTTTACCCACAGGGAGTTCACCCCTCCACTTT.

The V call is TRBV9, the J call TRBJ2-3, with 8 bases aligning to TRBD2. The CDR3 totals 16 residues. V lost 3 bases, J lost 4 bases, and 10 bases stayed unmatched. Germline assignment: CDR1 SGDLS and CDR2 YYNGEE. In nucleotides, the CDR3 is TGTGCCAGCAGCGGCCTGGCAGCGGGAGTTGCAGATACGCAGTATTTT. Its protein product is CASSGLAAGVADTQYF.

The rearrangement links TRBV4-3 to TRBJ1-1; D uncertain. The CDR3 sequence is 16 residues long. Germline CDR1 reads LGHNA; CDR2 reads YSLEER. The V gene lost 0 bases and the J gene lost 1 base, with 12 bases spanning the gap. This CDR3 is CASSQDSRAENTEAFF. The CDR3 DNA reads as TGCGCCAGCAGCCAAGATTCGAGGGCGGAGAACACTGAAGCTTTCTTT.

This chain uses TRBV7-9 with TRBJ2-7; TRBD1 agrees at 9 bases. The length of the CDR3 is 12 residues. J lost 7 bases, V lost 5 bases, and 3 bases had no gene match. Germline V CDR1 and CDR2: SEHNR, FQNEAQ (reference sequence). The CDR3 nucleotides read TGTGCCAGCAGCCCGGACAGGGGTGAGCAGTACTTC. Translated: CASSPDRGEQYF.